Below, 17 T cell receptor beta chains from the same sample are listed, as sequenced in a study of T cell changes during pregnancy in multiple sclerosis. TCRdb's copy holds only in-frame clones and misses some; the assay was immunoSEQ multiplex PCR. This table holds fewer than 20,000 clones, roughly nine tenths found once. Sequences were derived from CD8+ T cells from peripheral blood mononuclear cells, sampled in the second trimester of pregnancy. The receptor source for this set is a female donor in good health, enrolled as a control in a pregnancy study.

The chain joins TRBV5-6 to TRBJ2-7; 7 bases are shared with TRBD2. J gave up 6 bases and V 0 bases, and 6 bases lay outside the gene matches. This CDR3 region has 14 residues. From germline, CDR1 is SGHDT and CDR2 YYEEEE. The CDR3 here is CASSLGGGGREQYF. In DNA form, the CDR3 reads TGTGCCAGCAGCTTGGGGGGGGGAGGTCGCGAGCAGTACTTC.

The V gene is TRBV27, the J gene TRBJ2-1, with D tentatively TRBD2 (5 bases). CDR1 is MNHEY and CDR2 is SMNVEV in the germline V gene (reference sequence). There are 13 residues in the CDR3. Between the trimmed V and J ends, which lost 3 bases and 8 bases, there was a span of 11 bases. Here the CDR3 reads CASSLRVGDEQFF. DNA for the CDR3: TGTGCCAGCAGTTTGAGGGTCGGAGATGAGCAGTTCTTC.

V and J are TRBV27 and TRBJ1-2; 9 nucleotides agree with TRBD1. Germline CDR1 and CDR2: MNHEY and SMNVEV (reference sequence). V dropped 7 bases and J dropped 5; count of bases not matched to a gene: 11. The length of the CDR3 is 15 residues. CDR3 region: CASNLQGAPSYGYTF. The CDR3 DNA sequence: TGTGCCAGCAACTTACAGGGGGCCCCCTCTTATGGCTACACCTTC.

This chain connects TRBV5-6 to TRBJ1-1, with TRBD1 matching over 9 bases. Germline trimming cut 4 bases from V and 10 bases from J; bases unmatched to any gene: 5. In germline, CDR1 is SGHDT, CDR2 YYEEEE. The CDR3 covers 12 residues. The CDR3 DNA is TGTGCCAGCAGCCCACAGGACAGGGGAGCTTTCTTT. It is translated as CASSPQDRGAFF.

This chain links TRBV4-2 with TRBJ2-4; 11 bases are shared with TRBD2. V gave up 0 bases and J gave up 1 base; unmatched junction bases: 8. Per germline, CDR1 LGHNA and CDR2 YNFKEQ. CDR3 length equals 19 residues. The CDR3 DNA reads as TGTGCCAGCAGCCAAGATAGGACTAGCGGGTTGCTGGCCAAAAACATTCAGTACTTC. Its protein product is CASSQDRTSGLLAKNIQYF.

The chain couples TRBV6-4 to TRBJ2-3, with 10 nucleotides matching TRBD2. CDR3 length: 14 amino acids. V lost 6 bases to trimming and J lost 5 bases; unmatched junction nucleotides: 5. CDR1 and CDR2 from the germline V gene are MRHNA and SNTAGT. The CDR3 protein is CASSVAGGQDTQYF. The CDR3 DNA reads TGTGCCAGCAGCGTAGCGGGGGGACAAGATACGCAGTATTTT.

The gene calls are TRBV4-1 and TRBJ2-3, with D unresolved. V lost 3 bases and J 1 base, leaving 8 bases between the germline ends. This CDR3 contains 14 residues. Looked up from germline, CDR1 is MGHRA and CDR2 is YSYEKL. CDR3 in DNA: TGCGCCAGCAGCCAGTCCCCAGGCACAGATACGCAGTATTTT. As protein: CASSQSPGTDTQYF.

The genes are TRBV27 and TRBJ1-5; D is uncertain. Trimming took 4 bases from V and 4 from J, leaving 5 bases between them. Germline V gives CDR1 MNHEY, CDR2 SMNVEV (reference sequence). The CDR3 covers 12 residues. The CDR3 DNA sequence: TGTGCCAGCAGTTCCCCGAATCAGCCCCAGCATTTT. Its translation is CASSSPNQPQHF.

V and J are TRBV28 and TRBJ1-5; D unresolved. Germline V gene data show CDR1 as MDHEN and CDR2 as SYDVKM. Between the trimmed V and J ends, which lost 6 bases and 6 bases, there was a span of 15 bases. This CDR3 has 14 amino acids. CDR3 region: CASSLYSQLQPQHF. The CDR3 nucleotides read TGTGCCAGCAGCCTTTATTCCCAACTTCAGCCCCAGCATTTT. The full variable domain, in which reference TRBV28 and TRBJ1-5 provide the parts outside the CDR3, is DVKVTQSSRYLVKRTGEKVFLECVQDMDHENMFWYRQDPGLGLRLIYFSYDVKMKEKGDIPEGYSVSREKKERFSLILESASTNQTSMYLCASSLYSQLQPQHFGDGTRLSIL.

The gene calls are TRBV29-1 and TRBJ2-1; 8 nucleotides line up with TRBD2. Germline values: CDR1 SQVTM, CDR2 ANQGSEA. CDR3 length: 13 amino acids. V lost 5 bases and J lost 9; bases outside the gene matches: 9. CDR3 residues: CSVRGTRGIEQFF. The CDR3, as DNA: TGCAGCGTTCGAGGGACTAGGGGAATTGAGCAGTTCTTC.

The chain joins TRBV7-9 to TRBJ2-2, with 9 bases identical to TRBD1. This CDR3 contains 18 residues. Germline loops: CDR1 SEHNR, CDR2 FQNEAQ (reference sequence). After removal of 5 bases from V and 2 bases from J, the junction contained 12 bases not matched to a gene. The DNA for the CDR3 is TGTGCCAGCAGCGGAGACAGGGGGATTGGAACAAACACCGGGGAGCTGTTTTTT. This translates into CASSGDRGIGTNTGELFF.

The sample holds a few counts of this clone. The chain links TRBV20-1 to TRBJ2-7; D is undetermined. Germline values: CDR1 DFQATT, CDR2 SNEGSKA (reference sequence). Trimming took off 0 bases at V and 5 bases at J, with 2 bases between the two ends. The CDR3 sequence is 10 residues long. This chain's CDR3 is CSARDNEQYF. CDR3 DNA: TGCAGTGCTAGAGATAACGAGCAGTACTTC.

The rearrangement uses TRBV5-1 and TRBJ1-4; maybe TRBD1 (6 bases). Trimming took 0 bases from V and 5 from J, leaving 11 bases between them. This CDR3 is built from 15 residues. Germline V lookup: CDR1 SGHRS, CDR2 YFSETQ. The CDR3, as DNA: TGCGCCAGCAGCTTGGACAGGGCCTTAAATGAAAAACTGTTTTTT. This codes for CASSLDRALNEKLFF.

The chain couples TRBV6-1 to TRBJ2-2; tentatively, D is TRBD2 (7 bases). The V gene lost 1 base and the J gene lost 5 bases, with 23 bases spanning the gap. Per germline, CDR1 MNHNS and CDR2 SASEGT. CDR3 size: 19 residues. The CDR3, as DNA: TGTGCCAGCAGTGAAGGTCTTGCGGGGGCATGGGGTGTAACCGGGGAGCTGTTTTTT. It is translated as CASSEGLAGAWGVTGELFF.

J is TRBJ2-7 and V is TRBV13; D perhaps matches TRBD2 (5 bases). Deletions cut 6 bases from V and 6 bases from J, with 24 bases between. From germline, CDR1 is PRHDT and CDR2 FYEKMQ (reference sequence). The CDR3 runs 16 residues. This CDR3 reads CASSIGLRTVGFEQYF. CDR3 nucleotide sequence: TGTGCCAGCAGTATCGGACTTCGGACGGTGGGGTTCGAGCAGTACTTC.

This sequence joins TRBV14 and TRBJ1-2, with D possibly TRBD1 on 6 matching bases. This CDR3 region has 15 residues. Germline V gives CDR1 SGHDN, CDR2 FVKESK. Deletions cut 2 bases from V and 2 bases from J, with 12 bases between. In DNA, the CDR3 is TGTGCCAGCAGCCAAACCTTGGACAGAAACTATGGCTACACCTTC. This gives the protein CASSQTLDRNYGYTF.

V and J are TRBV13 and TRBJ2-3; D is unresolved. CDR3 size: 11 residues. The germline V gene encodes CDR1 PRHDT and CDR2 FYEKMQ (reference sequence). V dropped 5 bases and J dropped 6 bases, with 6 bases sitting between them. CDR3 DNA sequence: TGTGCCAGCAGCCCCATGGATACGCAGTATTTT. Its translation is CASSPMDTQYF.